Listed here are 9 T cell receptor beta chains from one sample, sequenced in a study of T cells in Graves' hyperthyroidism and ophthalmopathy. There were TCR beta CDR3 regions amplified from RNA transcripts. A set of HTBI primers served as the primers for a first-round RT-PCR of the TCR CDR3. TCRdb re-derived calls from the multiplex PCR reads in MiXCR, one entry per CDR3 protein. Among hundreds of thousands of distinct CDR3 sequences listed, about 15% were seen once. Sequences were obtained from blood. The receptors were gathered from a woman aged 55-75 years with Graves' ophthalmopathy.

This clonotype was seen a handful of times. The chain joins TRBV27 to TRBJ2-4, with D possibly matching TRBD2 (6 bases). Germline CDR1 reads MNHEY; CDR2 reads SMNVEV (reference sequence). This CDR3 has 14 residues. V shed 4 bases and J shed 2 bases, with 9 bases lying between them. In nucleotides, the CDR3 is TGTGCCAGCAGTTACGCGGGACCCAAAAACATTCAGTACTTC. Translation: CASSYAGPKNIQYF.

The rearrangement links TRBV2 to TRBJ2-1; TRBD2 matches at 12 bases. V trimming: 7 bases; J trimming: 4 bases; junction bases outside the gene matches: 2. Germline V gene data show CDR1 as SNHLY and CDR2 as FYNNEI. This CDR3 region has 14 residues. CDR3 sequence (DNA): TGTGCCAGCAACGGACTAGCGGGGTACAATGAGCAGTTCTTC. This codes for CASNGLAGYNEQFF. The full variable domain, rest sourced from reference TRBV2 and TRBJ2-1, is EPEVTQTPSHQVTQMGQEVILRCVPISNHLYFYWYRQILGQKVEFLVSFYNNEISEKSEIFDDQFSVERPDGSNFTLKIRSTKLEDSAMYFCASNGLAGYNEQFFGPGTRLTVL.

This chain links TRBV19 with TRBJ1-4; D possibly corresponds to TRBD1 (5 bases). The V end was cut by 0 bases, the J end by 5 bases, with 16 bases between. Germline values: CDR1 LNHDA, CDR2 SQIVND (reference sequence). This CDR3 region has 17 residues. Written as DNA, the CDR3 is TGTGCCAGTAGTATAGAAAGGCCAGGGAGCCGAAATGAAAAACTGTTTTTT. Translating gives CASSIERPGSRNEKLFF. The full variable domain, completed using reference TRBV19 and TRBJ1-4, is DGGITQSPKYLFRKEGQNVTLSCEQNLNHDAMYWYRQDPGQGLRLIYYSQIVNDFQKGDIAEGYSVSREKKESFPLTVTSAQKNPTAFYLCASSIERPGSRNEKLFFGSGTQLSVL.

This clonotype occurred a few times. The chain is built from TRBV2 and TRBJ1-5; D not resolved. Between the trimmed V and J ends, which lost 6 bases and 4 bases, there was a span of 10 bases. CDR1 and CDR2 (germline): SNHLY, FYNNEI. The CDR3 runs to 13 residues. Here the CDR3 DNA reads TGTGCCAGCAGAGAGTCCATGAATCAGCCCCAGCATTTT. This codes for CASRESMNQPQHF.

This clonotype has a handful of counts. The CDR3 reads CASSYSGGYNEQFF. Here the CDR3 DNA reads TGTGCCAGCAGTTACAGCGGGGGGTACAATGAGCAGTTCTTC. J is TRBJ2-1 and V is TRBV27, with 9 bases fitting TRBD2. With V trimmed by 4 bases and J by 4 bases, 2 bases remained unmatched. The V gene's germline CDR1 is MNHEY and CDR2 SMNVEV (reference sequence). The CDR3 covers 14 residues.

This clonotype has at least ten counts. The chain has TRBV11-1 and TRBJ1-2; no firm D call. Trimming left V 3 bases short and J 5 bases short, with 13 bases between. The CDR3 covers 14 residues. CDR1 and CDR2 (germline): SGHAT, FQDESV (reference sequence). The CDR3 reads CASSFEGRPYGYTF. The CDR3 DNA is TGTGCCAGCAGCTTTGAAGGCAGGCCGTATGGCTACACCTTC.

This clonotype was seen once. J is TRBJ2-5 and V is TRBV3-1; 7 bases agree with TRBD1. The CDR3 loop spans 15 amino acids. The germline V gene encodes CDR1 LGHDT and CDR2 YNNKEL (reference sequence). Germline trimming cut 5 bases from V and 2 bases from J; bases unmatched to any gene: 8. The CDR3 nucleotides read TGTGCCAGCAGCACATTGACAGGGAAGCAAGAGACCCAGTACTTC. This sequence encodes CASSTLTGKQETQYF.

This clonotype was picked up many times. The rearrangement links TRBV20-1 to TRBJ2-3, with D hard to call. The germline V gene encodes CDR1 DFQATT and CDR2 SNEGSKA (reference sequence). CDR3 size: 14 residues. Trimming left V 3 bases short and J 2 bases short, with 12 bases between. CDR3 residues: CSASKQEITDTQYF. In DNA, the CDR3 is TGCAGTGCTAGCAAGCAGGAGATCACAGATACGCAGTATTTT.

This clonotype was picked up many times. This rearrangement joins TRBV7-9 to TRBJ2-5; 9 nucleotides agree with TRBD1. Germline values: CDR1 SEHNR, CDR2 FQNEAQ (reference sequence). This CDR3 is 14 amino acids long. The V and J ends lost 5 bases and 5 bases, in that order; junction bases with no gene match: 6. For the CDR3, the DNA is TGTGCCAGCAGCAGGGACAGGGTTTCCGAGACCCAGTACTTC. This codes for CASSRDRVSETQYF. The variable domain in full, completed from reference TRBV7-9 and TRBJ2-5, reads DTGVSQNPRHKITKRGQNVTFRCDPISEHNRLYWYRQTLGQGPEFLTYFQNEAQLEKSRLLSDRFSAERPKGSFSTLEIQRTEQGDSAMYLCASSRDRVSETQYFGPGTRLLVL.